Below are 16 T cell receptor beta chains sequenced from a single sample in a study of beta chain features in type 1 diabetes. Sequenced material consisted of expressed TCRB transcripts (all of the isolated RNA was reverse transcribed). TCRdb keeps only in-frame clones here, not all; method: immunoSEQ multiplex PCR. The repertoire has about 250,000 clones, approximately 14% of them found once; the top ten carry about 0.024%. Sequencing was done on a sample of naive CD4+ T cells from blood. These TCRs come from a woman in her thirties or forties in good health.

This clone occurred a few times. This rearrangement joins TRBV5-6 to TRBJ2-3, with 7 bases matching TRBD1. The ends lost 4 bases at V and 1 base at J; junction bases unmatched: 6. CDR1 is SGHDT, CDR2 YYEEEE, per germline. The CDR3 is made up of 15 amino acids. The DNA of the CDR3 is TGTGCCAGCAGCACACGGGACAGCCGCACAGATACGCAGTATTTT. Protein sequence: CASSTRDSRTDTQYF.

This clone was seen only a few times. This sequence joins TRBV10-3 and TRBJ1-6, with D possibly matching TRBD1 (6 bases). V lost 0 bases to trimming and J lost 10 bases, with 13 bases between them. This CDR3 region has 15 residues. Per germline, CDR1 ENHRY and CDR2 SYGVKD. The CDR3 DNA sequence: TGTGCCATCAGTGAGTCGACAGGCCGCGAATCACCCCTCCACTTT. Translating gives CAISESTGRESPLHF.

This chain links TRBV7-2 with TRBJ2-5; 7 nucleotides agree with TRBD2. The germline CDR1 and CDR2 sequences are SGHTA and FQGNSA. V shed 4 bases and J 4 bases; nucleotides not matched to a gene: 9. The CDR3 contains 15 residues. The DNA of the CDR3 is TGTGCCAGCAGCTCCCAGACTAGCTCGGTAGAGACCCAGTACTTC. Translating it yields CASSSQTSSVETQYF.

The chain employs TRBV10-3 and TRBJ2-5; 8 nucleotides align to TRBD1. J lost 3 bases, V lost 3 bases, and 6 bases had no gene match. CDR3 length equals 15 residues. Germline CDR1 ENHRY, CDR2 SYGVKD. CDR3 sequence reads: CAISDTAGGEETQYF. For the CDR3, the DNA is TGTGCCATCAGTGATACGGCAGGGGGCGAAGAGACCCAGTACTTC.

This rearrangement joins TRBV9 to TRBJ2-3, with TRBD2 matching 7 bases. V was clipped by 2 bases and J by 2 bases; unmatched bases: 8. Germline CDR1 and CDR2: SGDLS and YYNGEE. The CDR3 is 16 residues long. The CDR3 loop reads CASSVASGSLTDTQYF. CDR3 nucleotides: TGTGCCAGCAGCGTCGCTAGCGGCTCCCTCACAGATACGCAGTATTTT.

The chain links TRBV25-1 to TRBJ1-2; D is uncertain. CDR1 is MGHDK and CDR2 is SYGVNS in the germline V gene. Deletions cut 4 bases from V and 4 bases from J, with 10 bases between. The CDR3 is 13 residues long. Written as DNA, the CDR3 is TGTGCCAGCAGTGGAGGAGCCCGCTATGGCTACACCTTC. It is translated as CASSGGARYGYTF.

The V gene is TRBV21-1, the J gene TRBJ1-4; the table gives TRBD1 as D, unverified against the DNA. TRBV21-1 is labeled a pseudogene. The CDR3 runs to 14 residues. The CDR3 DNA reads as TGTGCCAGCCCCAAGGACAATCCCAATGAAAAACTGTTTTTT. Amino acids: CASPKDNPNEKLFF.

This clone was picked up a small number of times. V usage is TRBV2 and J usage is TRBJ2-7; the match to TRBD1 covers 7 bases. The germline gives CDR1 SNHLY, CDR2 FYNNEI. Losses at the gene ends were 6 bases for V and 2 bases for J; bases not matched to a gene: 10. This CDR3 has 15 residues. As DNA, the CDR3 is TGTGCCAGCAGCGCCCCGACAGGGAAGGCCTACGAGCAGTACTTC. Translation: CASSAPTGKAYEQYF. Using reference TRBV2 and TRBJ2-7 for the parts outside the CDR3, the full variable domain is EPEVTQTPSHQVTQMGQEVILRCVPISNHLYFYWYRQILGQKVEFLVSFYNNEISEKSEIFDDQFSVERPDGSNFTLKIRSTKLEDSAMYFCASSAPTGKAYEQYFGPGTRLTVT.

Note on this clone: The junction and the germline gene differ at one end; a read error may be behind it. This chain joins TRBV10-3 and TRBJ2-3; TRBD1 matches at 10 bases. Germline CDR1 is ENHRY and CDR2 is SYGVKD. CDR3 size: 16 residues. CDR3: CASSYSGTGGTDTQYF. The CDR3 bases are TGTGCCAGCAGTTATTCCGGGACAGGGGGCACAGATACGCAGTATTTT.

The chain has TRBV13 and TRBJ1-2, with TRBD1 as a possible D gene (5 bases). With 1 base removed from V and 4 bases from J, the gap between germline ends came to 13 bases. Germline V gene data show CDR1 as PRHDT and CDR2 as FYEKMQ (reference sequence). This CDR3 is 15 amino acids long. The CDR3 here is CASSLAGDYGYGYTF. The CDR3 DNA reads TGTGCCAGCAGCTTAGCTGGGGACTATGGCTATGGCTACACCTTC.

This clone was counted between two and nine times. V gene TRBV5-4 combines with J gene TRBJ2-1; 7 bases are a match to TRBD2. The CDR3 is 16 residues long. Germline lookup yields CDR1 SGHNT and CDR2 YYREEE (reference sequence). The V gene end was trimmed by 4 bases and the J gene end by 0 bases; junction bases not matched to a gene: 7. The CDR3 region has the DNA TGTGCCAGCAGCGCTAAGCGGGGATCCTCCTACAATGAGCAGTTCTTC. It encodes CASSAKRGSSYNEQFF.

This clone occurred a few times. The gene calls are TRBV29-1 and TRBJ1-2, with 10 bases aligning to TRBD1. Unmatched junction bases numbered 21, after V lost 8 bases and J lost 3 bases. The germline V gene encodes CDR1 SQVTM and CDR2 ANQGSEA. The CDR3 is 18 residues long. This CDR3 is CSSRRLTGGDLRDYGYTF. The CDR3 DNA reads as TGCAGCTCCCGAAGGCTGACAGGGGGCGATCTCCGGGACTATGGCTACACCTTC.

The V gene is TRBV25-1, the J gene TRBJ1-1, with 10 bases that match TRBD1. Germline trimming cut 3 bases from V and 5 bases from J; bases unmatched to any gene: 6. The CDR3 consists of 15 residues. The V gene's germline CDR1 is MGHDK and CDR2 SYGVNS. The CDR3 sequence: CASSDGQGVVTEAFF. The CDR3 DNA is TGTGCCAGCAGTGACGGACAGGGGGTTGTAACTGAAGCTTTCTTT.

This chain uses TRBV5-4 with TRBJ1-1; 9 nucleotides match TRBD1. Germline lookup yields CDR1 SGHNT and CDR2 YYREEE (reference sequence). The V and J ends lost 7 bases and 7 bases, in that order; junction bases with no gene match: 8. This CDR3 contains 13 residues. The CDR3 loop reads CASSPRDRVEAFF. The CDR3 DNA follows: TGTGCCAGCTCCCCTCGGGACAGGGTTGAAGCTTTCTTT.

The chain carries TRBV21-1 and TRBJ1-5. TRBV21-1 is given as a pseudogene. This CDR3 contains 17 residues. The CDR3 region has the DNA TGTGCCAGCAGCAAAGTGAGAGGTTCCATTAGCAATCAGCCCCAGCATTTT. This codes for CASSKVRGSISNQPQHF.

This clone has more than one count but fewer than ten. The rearrangement joins TRBV7-8 to TRBJ2-2; D perhaps matches TRBD2 (5 bases). The germline gives CDR1 SGHVS, CDR2 FQNEAQ. This CDR3 region has 18 residues. The V end lost 2 bases, the J end lost 1 base, and 17 bases lay between the germline ends. The CDR3 nucleotides read TGTGCCAGCAGCTTACCTGGACTCACACCCGTGAACACCGGGGAGCTGTTTTTT. Its translation is CASSLPGLTPVNTGELFF.